Below are 3 T cell receptor beta chains sequenced from a single sample in a study of T-cell reconstitution after alpha-beta-depleted transplantation in children. The TCRbeta library incorporated unique molecular identifiers. One entry per CDR3 protein results from TCRdb running MiXCR on the PCR reads. The sample shows about 360,000 distinct CDR3 sequences, roughly 15% of them seen only once. Sequencing used PBMCs, obtained from the stem cell graft. The receptors stem from a human donor who donated a stem cell graft to a child with Fanconi anemia.

V and J are TRBV7-9 and TRBJ2-6; TRBD1 might be the D (6 bases). Germline V gives CDR1 SEHNR, CDR2 FQNEAQ (reference sequence). The CDR3 contains 15 residues. V shed 5 bases and J shed 2 bases, with 10 bases lying between them. CDR3: CASSGHRAGANVLTF. The CDR3 coding sequence is TGTGCCAGCAGCGGGCACAGGGCTGGGGCCAACGTCCTGACTTTC. The complete variable domain, with remaining parts taken from reference TRBV7-9 and TRBJ2-6, reads DTGVSQNPRHKITKRGQNVTFRCDPISEHNRLYWYRQTLGQGPEFLTYFQNEAQLEKSRLLSDRFSAERPKGSFSTLEIQRTEQGDSAMYLCASSGHRAGANVLTFGAGSRLTVL.

This clonotype was seen many times. The chain joins TRBV5-1 to TRBJ2-3; 8 positions agree with TRBD2. Germline V CDR1 and CDR2: SGHRS, YFSETQ. This CDR3 has 17 residues. V lost 0 bases to trimming and J lost 1 base; unmatched junction nucleotides: 7. CDR3 nucleotides: TGCGCCAGCAGCTTGGAGCTGCGGGGGGTCGGCACAGATACGCAGTATTTT. Protein: CASSLELRGVGTDTQYF.

This clonotype turned up a few times. The gene calls are TRBV7-9 and TRBJ1-2; weak D call: TRBD1 (6 bases). This CDR3 has 15 amino acids. CDR1 and CDR2 (germline): SEHNR, FQNEAQ (reference sequence). V was trimmed by 3 bases and J by 8 bases, leaving 19 bases between them. CDR3 amino acids: CASSFSGTLKGGYTF. The CDR3 DNA reads as TGTGCCAGCAGCTTCTCCGGGACACTCAAAGGGGGCTACACCTTC. The full variable domain, with the rest looked up from reference TRBV7-9 and TRBJ1-2, is DTGVSQNPRHKITKRGQNVTFRCDPISEHNRLYWYRQTLGQGPEFLTYFQNEAQLEKSRLLSDRFSAERPKGSFSTLEIQRTEQGDSAMYLCASSFSGTLKGGYTFGSGTRLTVV.